This paragraph covers one TCR beta chain sequence. This CDR3 has 13 amino acids. Germline CDR1 is MGHRA and CDR2 is YSYEKL. Trimming shortened V by 3 bases and J by 3 bases, and 8 bases separated the two germline ends. These data are taken from a study of blood T cell repertoires in COVID-19. Some clones are missing from TCRdb's copy, which holds only in-frame ones; the method was immunoSEQ multiplex PCR. The sample yields roughly 330,000 clones, 87% seen once. Material: PBMCs or T cells enriched from blood (not recorded which). The source is a woman aged 30 to 39 who had recovered from COVID-19. The V and J genes are TRBV4-1 and TRBJ1-1; D gene unclear. The CDR3 coding sequence is TGCGCCAGCAGCCATGTACAGTACACTGAAGCTTTCTTT. Translated: CASSHVQYTEAFF.